Listed here are 5 T cell receptor beta chains from one sample, sequenced in a study of blood T cell repertoires in COVID-19. Using immunoSEQ multiplex PCR, the repertoire was profiled, and TCRdb retains in-frame clones only, with some absent. In the table there are approximately 300,000 clones, around nine tenths of which are singletons. Sample: peripheral blood. The receptors derive from a woman aged 25 to 39 with COVID-19, enrolled during active disease.

The V gene is TRBV27, the J gene TRBJ1-2; D call uncertain. The germline gives CDR1 MNHEY, CDR2 SMNVEV (reference sequence). This CDR3 is built from 13 residues. V gave up 3 bases and J gave up 8 bases, with 13 bases separating them. CDR3 region: CASSFRSGGGYTF. For the CDR3, the DNA is TGTGCCAGCAGTTTCCGGTCGGGTGGAGGCTACACCTTC.

This sequence joins TRBV5-6 and TRBJ2-1, with 9 bases that match TRBD1. The CDR3 length is 13 residues. J lost 12 bases, V lost 2 bases, and 6 bases had no gene match. The germline V gene has CDR1 SGHDT and CDR2 YYEEEE. The CDR3 is CASSFRDRDRQFF. The CDR3 DNA is TGTGCCAGCAGCTTCCGGGACAGGGATAGGCAGTTCTTC.

The chain joins TRBV7-2 to TRBJ1-1; D remains ambiguous. Trimming stripped 4 bases from V and 7 bases from J, with 16 bases between. From germline, CDR1 is SGHTA and CDR2 FQGNSA. The CDR3 covers 14 residues. This CDR3 is CASSSPGAVYEAFF. The CDR3 DNA reads TGTGCCAGCAGCTCTCCGGGAGCGGTCTATGAAGCTTTCTTT.

The chain couples TRBV6-2 or TRBV6-3 to TRBJ2-1, with D maybe TRBD1 (6 bases). Trimming cost V 5 bases and J 8 bases, with 13 bases left between them. Germline CDR1 is MNHEY and CDR2 is SVGEGT. This CDR3 has 13 amino acids. This chain's CDR3 is CASSILTGYEQFF. The CDR3 bases are TGTGCCAGCAGTATATTAACAGGGTATGAGCAGTTCTTC.

The chain is built from TRBV19 and TRBJ2-5, with TRBD1 matching over 10 bases. The germline gives CDR1 LNHDA, CDR2 SQIVND (reference sequence). The V gene end was trimmed by 10 bases and the J gene end by 5 bases; junction bases not matched to a gene: 7. This CDR3 is 13 amino acids long. The CDR3 nucleotides read TGTGCCACCTCGACAGGGGGCTCTGAGACCCAGTACTTC. Amino acids: CATSTGGSETQYF.